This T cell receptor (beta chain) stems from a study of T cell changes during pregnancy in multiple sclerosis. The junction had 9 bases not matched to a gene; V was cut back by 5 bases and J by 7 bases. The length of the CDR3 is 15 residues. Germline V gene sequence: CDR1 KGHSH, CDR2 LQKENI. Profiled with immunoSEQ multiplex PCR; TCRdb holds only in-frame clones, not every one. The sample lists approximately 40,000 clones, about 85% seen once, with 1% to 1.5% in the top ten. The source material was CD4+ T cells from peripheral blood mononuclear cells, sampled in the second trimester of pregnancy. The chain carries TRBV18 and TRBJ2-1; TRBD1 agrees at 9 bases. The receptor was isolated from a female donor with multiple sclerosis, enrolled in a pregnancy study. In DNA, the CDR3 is TGTGCCAGCTCAGGCGGGACAGGGCTCGCTAATGAGCAGTTCTTC. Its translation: CASSGGTGLANEQFF.